This T cell receptor (beta chain) originates from a study of T cell repertoires in cytomegalovirus infection. About the research overall: Well-studied HLA-B-restricted CMV epitopes were used in the study alongside recently identified HLA-C-restricted ones. An indication of both CMV infection and matching HLA type came from public TCR beta signatures.

Remarks on this clonotype: Its matching antigen is unknown.

MiXCR, applied by TCRdb to the reads, yields one record per CDR3 protein. Of some 920,000 distinct CDR3 sequences listed, roughly 30% were seen once; the top ten hold roughly 13%. Study-level results: Ex vivo, HLA-C-restricted CMV-specific TCR beta clonotypes prevailed over the rest of the response. Identification of carriers of CMV plus the relevant HLA was performed using cumulative public TCR beta family frequency.

Germline V lookup: CDR1 MNHEY, CDR2 SMNVEV (reference sequence). V lost 6 bases, J lost 3 bases, and 7 bases stayed unmatched. The CDR3 loop spans 15 amino acids. The rearrangement links TRBV27 to TRBJ2-2; 7 bases agree with TRBD2. The sequence derives from a human donor in good health (CMV status not recorded). Some clones in this sample may be carry-over from other donors' samples. The starting material was cultured CD8+ T cells from PBMCs, obtained from culture after CMV antigen stimulation. As DNA, the CDR3 is TGTGCCAGCAGCCAGGGAGGGTTCCACACCGGGGAGCTGTTTTTT. Translated, it gives CASSQGGFHTGELFF.